This record looks at one T cell receptor (beta chain) sequence and its context. What it recognizes is unknown. Data came from immunoSEQ multiplex PCR; TCRdb stores just in-frame clones and leaves some out. The repertoire holds some 340,000 clones, with 86% as singletons. These data are taken from a study of Ad26.COV2.S vaccination and SARS-CoV-2 variants. In the study overall: Intramuscularly, Ad26.COV2.S was given either once or twice, 56 days apart.

Germline loops: CDR1 SGHVS, CDR2 FQNEAQ. Trimming left V 2 bases short and J 2 bases short, with 10 bases between. The length of the CDR3 is 14 residues. Treatment denoted: around 19 received Ad26.COV2.S at low or high dose, single or two shots; about 5 received placebo; per-sample allocation not given. On day 63 after the first injection, vaccine and placebo recipients gave samples. Overall study findings and caveats: Non-spike TCR breadth showed similarity between vaccine and placebo recipients.

The sequencing used peripheral blood, collected in a trial of Ad26.COV2.S vaccine versus placebo. The chain recombines TRBV7-8 with TRBJ2-7; possibly TRBD2 for D (5 bases). The clonotype originates from a person between 18 and 65 years old who received the Ad26.COV2.S COVID-19 vaccine or a placebo. The CDR3 is CASSLRAGAYEQYF. CDR3 in DNA: TGTGCCAGCAGCTTAAGGGCCGGGGCCTACGAGCAGTACTTC.